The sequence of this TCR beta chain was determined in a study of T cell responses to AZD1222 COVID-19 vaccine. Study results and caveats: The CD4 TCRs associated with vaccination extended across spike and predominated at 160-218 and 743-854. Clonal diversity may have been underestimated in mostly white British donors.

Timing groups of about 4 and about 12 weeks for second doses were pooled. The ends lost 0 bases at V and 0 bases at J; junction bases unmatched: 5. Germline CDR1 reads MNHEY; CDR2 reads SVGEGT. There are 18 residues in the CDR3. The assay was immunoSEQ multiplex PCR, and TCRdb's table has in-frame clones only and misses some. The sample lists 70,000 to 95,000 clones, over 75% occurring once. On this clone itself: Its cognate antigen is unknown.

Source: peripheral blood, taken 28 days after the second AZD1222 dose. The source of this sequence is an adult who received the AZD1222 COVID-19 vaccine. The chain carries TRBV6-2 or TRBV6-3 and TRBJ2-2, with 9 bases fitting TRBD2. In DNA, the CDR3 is TGTGCCAGCAGTTACTCATCTAGCGGGGTATCGAACACCGGGGAGCTGTTTTTT. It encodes CASSYSSSGVSNTGELFF.